This entry lists 16 T cell receptor beta chains sequenced from one sample in a study of CD8 T cells in Susac syndrome. RNA, at roughly 0.5 to 1 ug, was reverse transcribed with random hexamers. TCRdb processed the immunoSEQ multiplex PCR reads anew with MiXCR; each CDR3 protein has one entry. In the table there are approximately 190,000 distinct CDR3 sequences, 90% to 95% of which are singletons. Sequenced: CD4+ T cells from PBMCs. The receptors originated from a human donor with multiple sclerosis.

The V call is TRBV29-1, the J call TRBJ1-2; TRBD1 matches at 7 bases. This CDR3 spans 13 amino acids. V lost 6 bases and J lost 4; bases outside the gene matches: 8. Looked up from germline, CDR1 is SQVTM and CDR2 is ANQGSEA. The CDR3 protein is CSVQPGQLYGYTF. DNA of the CDR3: TGCAGCGTCCAACCGGGACAGCTCTATGGCTACACCTTC.

The gene calls are TRBV20-1 and TRBJ2-5; D unclear. Trimming removed 3 bases from V and 4 bases from J, with 12 bases in between. The germline V gene has CDR1 DFQATT and CDR2 SNEGSKA (reference sequence). CDR3 length equals 13 residues. This CDR3 is CSARPTGRETQYF. The CDR3 DNA reads TGCAGTGCTAGGCCGACTGGAAGAGAGACCCAGTACTTC.

The chain uses TRBV7-9 and TRBJ1-5; D is undetermined. Germline values: CDR1 SEHNR, CDR2 FQNEAQ (reference sequence). This CDR3 is 12 amino acids long. V was clipped by 4 bases and J by 3 bases, with 4 bases between them. The CDR3 loop is CASSSNNQPQHF. The DNA for the CDR3 is TGTGCCAGCAGCTCAAACAATCAGCCCCAGCATTTT. The full variable domain, its missing parts supplied by reference TRBV7-9 and TRBJ1-5, is DTGVSQNPRHKITKRGQNVTFRCDPISEHNRLYWYRQTLGQGPEFLTYFQNEAQLEKSRLLSDRFSAERPKGSFSTLEIQRTEQGDSAMYLCASSSNNQPQHFGDGTRLSIL.

This sequence joins TRBV30 and TRBJ2-7, with 15 bases aligning to TRBD2. Unmatched junction bases numbered 6, after V lost 3 bases and J lost 0 bases. The CDR3 runs 17 residues. CDR1 and CDR2 from the germline V gene are GTSNPN and SVGIG (reference sequence). The CDR3 is CAWRRAGLAGGSYEQYF. The CDR3 DNA reads as TGTGCCTGGAGACGAGCGGGACTAGCGGGAGGCTCCTACGAGCAGTACTTC.

This chain joins TRBV20-1 and TRBJ2-3, with 8 bases fitting TRBD2. Germline trimming cut 5 bases from V and 3 bases from J; bases unmatched to any gene: 13. The CDR3 is 16 amino acids. Germline assignment: CDR1 DFQATT and CDR2 SNEGSKA (reference sequence). CDR3 in DNA: TGCAGTGCTTCTCGGGCGGGACTAGGAACAACAGATACGCAGTATTTT. Encoded protein: CSASRAGLGTTDTQYF.

V is TRBV19 and J is TRBJ2-5; 9 nucleotides line up with TRBD1. Germline trimming cut 9 bases from V and 4 bases from J; bases unmatched to any gene: 6. Germline loops: CDR1 LNHDA, CDR2 SQIVND (reference sequence). This CDR3 has 13 residues. DNA of the CDR3: TGTGCCAGAGGCACAGGGGGCCCAGAGACCCAGTACTTC. The encoded protein is CARGTGGPETQYF.

J is TRBJ1-6 and V is TRBV27, with D possibly being TRBD1 (5 bases). V was cut by 3 bases and J by 5 bases, with 26 bases left in between. The CDR3 length is 20 residues. CDR1 and CDR2 (germline): MNHEY, SMNVEV (reference sequence). The CDR3 nucleotides are TGTGCCAGCAGTTTTCGCCCCCCCCGGGGCGGCGGGCCGAATAATTCACCCCTCCACTTT. It is translated as CASSFRPPRGGGPNNSPLHF.

CDR3 protein: CASSVSRGSSGANVLTF. For the CDR3, the DNA is TGTGCCAGCAGCGTCTCACGGGGCAGCTCTGGGGCCAACGTCCTGACTTTC. V is TRBV9 and J is TRBJ2-6, with D perhaps being TRBD1 or TRBD2 (5 bases each). Germline V gene data show CDR1 as SGDLS and CDR2 as YYNGEE. The CDR3 has 17 residues. Between the trimmed V and J ends, which lost 2 bases and 0 bases, there was a span of 12 bases.

CDR3 amino acids: CASSVGVGYQATEAFF. DNA of the CDR3: TGTGCCAGCAGCGTTGGGGTGGGATATCAGGCCACTGAAGCTTTCTTT. The V gene is TRBV9, the J gene TRBJ1-1; D gene uncertain. V lost 2 bases and J 4 bases, leaving 18 bases between the germline ends. In germline, CDR1 is SGDLS, CDR2 YYNGEE. The CDR3 has 16 residues.

The chain couples TRBV20-1 to TRBJ2-3; D is undetermined. Germline V gene lookup returns CDR1 DFQATT and CDR2 SNEGSKA (reference sequence). V lost 5 bases and J lost 1, with 10 bases in between. This CDR3 is built from 13 residues. The CDR3 nucleotides read TGCAGTGCTTTCCCCACGGGCACAGATACGCAGTATTTT. This codes for CSAFPTGTDTQYF.

This sequence joins TRBV20-1 and TRBJ2-1, with TRBD2 identical over 10 bases. The CDR3 runs to 16 residues. V lost 2 bases, J lost 8 bases, and 12 bases stayed unmatched. Germline CDR1 is DFQATT and CDR2 is SNEGSKA (reference sequence). The chain's CDR3 is CSARSPGLATSDEQFF. The CDR3 DNA is TGCAGTGCTAGATCTCCGGGACTAGCGACGTCCGATGAGCAGTTCTTC.

The chain joins TRBV29-1 to TRBJ2-7; no definite D call. Germline loops: CDR1 SQVTM, CDR2 ANQGSEA. The CDR3 has 9 residues. V lost 4 bases to trimming and J lost 10 bases, with 8 bases between them. As DNA, the CDR3 is TGCAGCGTTGCGACTCCCCAGTACTTC. Protein: CSVATPQYF.

For the CDR3, the DNA is TGTGCCTCCGCCCCCGCGGGAGATAAGTACGAGCAGTACTTC. This translates into CASAPAGDKYEQYF. The V and J genes are TRBV24-1 and TRBJ2-7, with 7 positions matching TRBD2. The CDR3 runs to 14 residues. The V gene's germline CDR1 is KGHDR and CDR2 SFDVKD. Trimming cost V 12 bases and J 4 bases; bases outside gene matches: 14.

This clonotype was counted between two and nine times. The V and J genes are TRBV9 and TRBJ2-1; D gene ambiguous. The CDR3 has 13 amino acids. V shed 2 bases and J shed 4 bases, with 7 bases lying between them. CDR1 and CDR2 (germline): SGDLS, YYNGEE. The CDR3 DNA reads TGTGCCAGCAGCGTCGACCAATACAATGAGCAGTTCTTC. As protein: CASSVDQYNEQFF.

The J gene is TRBJ1-2, the V gene TRBV12-3 or TRBV12-4; possibly TRBD1 for D (5 bases). The V end lost 0 bases, the J end lost 13 bases, and 12 bases lay between the germline ends. This CDR3 comprises 12 residues. The CDR3 coding sequence is TGTGCCAGCAGTTTAGCGCTGCAGGGAGGCACCTTC. Translating gives CASSLALQGGTF.

The count of this clonotype is one. The V call is TRBV5-1, the J call TRBJ2-4; D unresolved. V lost 3 bases and J lost 5, with 18 bases in between. Germline V gene sequence: CDR1 SGHRS, CDR2 YFSETQ. The CDR3 has 16 residues. The CDR3 nucleotides are TGCGCCAGCAGCTCTTCGGGCGGAAAAGTCCAAAACATTCAGTACTTC. It yields the protein CASSSSGGKVQNIQYF.